This T cell receptor (beta chain) was observed in a study of T and B cells in COVID-19 patients. TRB was amplified from about 250-500 ng of blood genomic DNA. With respect to this clonotype: What it recognizes is unknown.

There are 16 residues in the CDR3. Trimming pared 3 bases from V and 3 bases from J, leaving 17 bases between. Germline CDR1 LNHDA, CDR2 SQIVND (reference sequence). Study observations and caveats: Highly clonal in active COVID-19, TRB repertoires exceeded healthy-donor diversity and richness at recovery. Patients with COVID-19 reportedly showed strongly skewed T cell receptor beta variable and joining gene usage.

Multiplex PCR with BIOMED2 TRB-A/B primer pools amplified TRB rearrangements. One entry per CDR3 protein, called by TCRdb with MiXCR from the multiplex PCR reads. The sample lists about 11,000 distinct CDR3 sequences; around 30% were seen once. The sequence was obtained from a human donor with active COVID-19. The rearrangement uses TRBV19 and TRBJ1-2; tentatively, D is TRBD1 (6 bases). The sequencing input was blood. Here the CDR3 reads CASSILPGQLDYGYTF. CDR3 coding DNA: TGTGCCAGTAGTATTCTACCGGGACAATTGGACTATGGCTACACCTTC.